The 10 T cell receptor beta chains reported below all come from one sample, sequenced in a study of cytomegalovirus exposure and HLA in healthy donors. Vbeta (60) and Jbeta (13) primers were used in the PCR. Sequenced by immunoSEQ multiplex PCR; TCRdb stores in-frame clones only, minus some. The sample yields 84,000 or so clones, more than 60% seen once. The specimen sequenced was PBMCs. These receptors originate from a human donor in good health.

Of note for this clone: Within the sample, other DNA sequences also encode this same CDR3. This sequence joins TRBV7-9 and TRBJ1-5; D might be TRBD1 (5 bases). V was trimmed by 5 bases and J by 7 bases, leaving 12 bases between them. The germline V gene encodes CDR1 SEHNR and CDR2 FQNEAQ (reference sequence). This CDR3 is built from 13 residues. CDR3 bases: TGTGCCAGCAGCCTCGTTGGGGGGCAGCCCCAGCATTTT. Amino acid sequence: CASSLVGGQPQHF.

This sequence joins TRBV20-1 and TRBJ2-5; D is unclear. CDR1 is DFQATT and CDR2 is SNEGSKA in the germline V gene (reference sequence). This CDR3 contains 10 residues. The V end lost 6 bases, the J end lost 5 bases, and 7 bases lay between the germline ends. The CDR3, as DNA: TGCAGTGCCGAACTTGAGACCCAGTACTTC. This encodes CSAELETQYF.

This clone turned up a few times. The DNA for the CDR3 is TGTGCCAGTAATTGGCCGGGAGATACGCCCCAGCATTTT. Amino acid sequence: CASNWPGDTPQHF. The rearrangement links TRBV19 to TRBJ1-5, with D unresolved. Per the germline V gene, CDR1 is LNHDA and CDR2 is SQIVND (reference sequence). This CDR3 comprises 13 residues. The V gene lost 7 bases and the J gene lost 9 bases, with 16 bases spanning the gap.

This chain connects TRBV7-9 to TRBJ1-1; D remains ambiguous. Germline lookup yields CDR1 SEHNR and CDR2 FQNEAQ (reference sequence). The CDR3 consists of 13 residues. The V gene lost 7 bases and the J gene lost 0 bases, with 9 bases spanning the gap. CDR3 DNA sequence: TGTGCCAGCAAATTCACAGTGAACACTGAAGCTTTCTTT. Its translation: CASKFTVNTEAFF.

The chain joins TRBV7-8 to TRBJ1-2; D call uncertain. Germline V gene sequence: CDR1 SGHVS, CDR2 FQNEAQ. Deletions cut 3 bases from V and 3 bases from J, with 8 bases between. The CDR3 length is 13 residues. CDR3 in amino acids: CASSFRGDYGYTF. The CDR3 DNA reads as TGTGCCAGCAGCTTTCGGGGAGACTATGGCTACACCTTC.

The V and J genes are TRBV10-2 and TRBJ2-5; 8 nucleotides align to TRBD1. There are 13 residues in the CDR3. Germline V gene sequence: CDR1 WSHSY, CDR2 SAAADI. V lost 7 bases and J lost 5; bases outside the gene matches: 6. CDR3 loop: CASKTGVEETQYF. CDR3 in DNA: TGCGCCAGCAAGACAGGGGTCGAGGAGACCCAGTACTTC.

The chain uses TRBV10-3 and TRBJ2-2; weak D call: TRBD2 (5 bases). The germline gives CDR1 ENHRY, CDR2 SYGVKD. Trimming stripped 0 bases from V and 7 bases from J, with 15 bases between. CDR3 length equals 16 residues. For the CDR3, the DNA is TGTGCCATCAGTGAGTCGAATTGGGATGCGGGCGGGGAGCTGTTTTTT. It encodes CAISESNWDAGGELFF.

V usage is TRBV27 and J usage is TRBJ1-2; 7 bases fit TRBD1. CDR3 length: 14 residues. CDR1 and CDR2 (germline): MNHEY, SMNVEV (reference sequence). Losses at the gene ends were 0 bases for V and 4 bases for J; bases not matched to a gene: 2. CDR3: CASSLSGTAYGYTF. The DNA for the CDR3 is TGTGCCAGCAGTTTATCGGGGACAGCCTATGGCTACACCTTC.

J is TRBJ2-3 and V is TRBV7-8, with TRBD2 as a possible D gene (6 bases). In germline, CDR1 is SGHVS, CDR2 FQNEAQ. The V and J ends lost 2 bases and 4 bases respectively, with 13 bases between them. The CDR3 length is 15 residues. CDR3 DNA: TGTGCCAGCAGCTTATCGGCTAGCGTTGCAGATACGCAGTATTTT. As protein: CASSLSASVADTQYF.

The chain is built from TRBV7-2 and TRBJ2-5; 7 bases align to TRBD2. The CDR3 contains 14 residues. Germline assignment: CDR1 SGHTA and CDR2 FQGNSA. V trimming: 1 base; J trimming: 5 bases; junction bases outside the gene matches: 4. CDR3 DNA: TGTGCCAGCAGCTTAGGGGTGGGGGGGGAGACCCAGTACTTC. It yields the protein CASSLGVGGETQYF.